What follows is one TCR beta chain and its context. Using immunoSEQ multiplex PCR, the repertoire was profiled, and TCRdb retains in-frame clones only, with some absent. The sample has some 61,000 clones, 95% to 97% seen once. These data are taken from a study of cytomegalovirus exposure and HLA in healthy donors. In germline, CDR1 is MNHEY, CDR2 SVGAGI. The CDR3 contains 15 residues. V shed 5 bases and J 5 bases; nucleotides not matched to a gene: 2. This receptor was taken from a woman between 18 and 30 years old in good health and CMV-seropositive. Specimen: PBMCs. This sequence joins TRBV6-5 and TRBJ2-1, with TRBD2 identical over 14 bases. The CDR3 loop is CASSRLAGGNNEQFF. CDR3 bases: TGTGCCAGCAGTCGACTAGCGGGAGGGAACAATGAGCAGTTCTTC.